This entry describes one T cell receptor beta chain. It has no known antigen specificity. Within one base of it there is no much larger clone, and no base qualities were kept. The sample comes from a study of blood T cell repertoires in COVID-19 (dated by TCRdb to about 2020). A note on the overall study: Samples covering the acute and convalescent phases of COVID-19 were provided by collaborators in the United States, Italy and Spain. Subjects who had been exposed to COVID-19, were actively infected with it, or had recovered from it provided the deeply sampled blood TCRbeta repertoires that made up the dataset. Samples were obtained from the ongoing ImmuneRACE study (first 160 participants) and from 1,200 or so subjects provided by 6 global collaborators. The sample metadata nearly always contained a de-identified subject ID, COVID-19 status, age in years and sex. Where available, HLA class I and class II types were obtained from metadata supplied by the sample provider rather than from assay-based typing. The repertoires were released in a freely available public database meant as a resource for research on the immune response to SARS-CoV-2. The prospective study material was composed of cDNA or gDNA derived from T cells, B-cell-depleted T cells, or PBMCs. The paper as a whole reports these results and caveats: The amount of clinical and demographic metadata varied by source and participant and was provided uncurated.

At one collaborating source in Seattle, patients were enrolled during active infection and were followed longitudinally through the course of disease. Whole blood was collected in K2EDTA tubes by collaborating institutions according to the institutions' own protocols. For TCRbeta analysis, collaborator samples were shipped as frozen whole blood, as isolated PBMCs, or as DNA extracted from either sample type. TCRbeta CDR3 regions were amplified from genomic DNA using the immunoSEQ Assay, a bias-controlled multiplex PCR. Per the original workflow: The number of nucleated cells in each sample was estimated from the amplification of reference gene primers within the assay. Sequence reads were collapsed and filtered to measure the absolute abundance of every unique TCRbeta CDR3 rearrangement. Productive Simpson clonality was computed per sample as the square root of Simpson's diversity index over productive rearrangements. TCRdb re-hosts the immuneACCESS table, in-frame sequences only. Its copies lack some clones; in the studies checked, an unresolved V gene accounts for under half of them, and the cause for the rest is not known. V, J and clone size were drawn from that table, and D and trimming were deduced from the DNA. The sample records about 480,000 clones, 85% to 90% of which are singletons. About 1% of the sample comes from the top ten.

Taken from cysteine to phenylalanine, the CDR3 has 13 residues. Of all the DNA, just the CDR3 is kept, 39 bases in frame from base 1. According to the germline V gene, CDR1 reads MNHEY and CDR2 reads SVGAGI. The junction carries 5 bases between V and J, which are trimmed by 2 bases and 1 base respectively. This chain is built from TRBV6-5 and TRBJ1-1, with the identity of the D gene unclear. The sequencing input was peripheral blood. The receptor was isolated from a man between 18 and 29 years old with COVID-19, enrolled during active disease. The sequenced DNA: TGTGCCAGCAGTTACCAAAAGAACACTGAAGCTTTCTTT. It codes for CASSYQKNTEAFF.